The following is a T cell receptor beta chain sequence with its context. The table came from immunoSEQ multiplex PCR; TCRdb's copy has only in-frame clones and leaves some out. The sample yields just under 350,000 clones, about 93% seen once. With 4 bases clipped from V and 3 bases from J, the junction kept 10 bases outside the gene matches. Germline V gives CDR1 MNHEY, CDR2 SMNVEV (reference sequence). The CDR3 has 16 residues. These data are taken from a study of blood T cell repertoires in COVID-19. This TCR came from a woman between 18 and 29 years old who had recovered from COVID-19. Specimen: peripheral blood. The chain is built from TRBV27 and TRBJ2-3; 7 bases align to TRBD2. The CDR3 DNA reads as TGTGCCAGCAGTTCCCTTCGCGGGAGTGGAACAGATACGCAGTATTTT. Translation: CASSSLRGSGTDTQYF.